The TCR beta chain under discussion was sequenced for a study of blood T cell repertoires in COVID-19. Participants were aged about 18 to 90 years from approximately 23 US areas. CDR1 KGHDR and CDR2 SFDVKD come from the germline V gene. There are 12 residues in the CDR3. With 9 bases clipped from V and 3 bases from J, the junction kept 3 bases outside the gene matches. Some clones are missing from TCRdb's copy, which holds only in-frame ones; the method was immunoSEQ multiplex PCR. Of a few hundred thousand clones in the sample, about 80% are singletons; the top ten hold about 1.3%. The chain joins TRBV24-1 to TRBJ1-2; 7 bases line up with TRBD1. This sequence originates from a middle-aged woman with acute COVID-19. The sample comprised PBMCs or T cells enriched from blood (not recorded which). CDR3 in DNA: TGTGCCACCGGGGACAGTTACTATGGCTACACCTTC. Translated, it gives CATGDSYYGYTF.